This passage covers 10 T cell receptor beta chains from one sample sequenced in a study of T cells in Graves' hyperthyroidism and ophthalmopathy. Amplified TCR beta CDR3 regions came from RNA transcripts. A first-round RT-PCR of the TCR CDR3 used the HTBI primer set. TCRdb independently ran MiXCR on the multiplex PCR reads; one entry per CDR3 protein. Among some 510,000 distinct CDR3 sequences listed, about 20% were seen once. The sequenced material came from blood. The receptors were gathered from a man between 18 and 35 years old with Graves' hyperthyroidism.

At least ten counts were recorded for this clonotype. The rearrangement joins TRBV5-8 to TRBJ2-7; D gene uncertain. The CDR3 length is 14 residues. From germline, CDR1 is SGHTS and CDR2 YDEGEE. The V and J ends lost 0 bases and 2 bases respectively, with 9 bases between them. The CDR3 bases are TGTGCCAGCAGCTTGGCCCACAAAGCCTACGAGCAGTACTTC. Protein product: CASSLAHKAYEQYF.

The genes are TRBV4-1 and TRBJ1-5, with D perhaps matching TRBD1 (6 bases). Germline loops: CDR1 MGHRA, CDR2 YSYEKL. The V gene lost 1 base and the J gene lost 0 bases, with 7 bases spanning the gap. CDR3 size: 15 residues. Here the CDR3 DNA reads TGCGCCAGCAGCCAAGGGACAGCTAGCAATCAGCCCCAGCATTTT. Translated, it gives CASSQGTASNQPQHF.

This clonotype was counted only a few times. The chain has TRBV2 and TRBJ2-7; unclear D gene. V was trimmed by 3 bases and J by 6 bases, leaving 6 bases between them. CDR1 and CDR2 (germline): SNHLY, FYNNEI. The CDR3 covers 11 residues. CDR3 sequence: CASSDVLEQYF. CDR3 in DNA: TGTGCCAGCAGTGACGTCCTCGAGCAGTACTTC.

In the case of this clonotype: One end of the junction does not line up with germline, which may come from a read error. The rearrangement links TRBV28 to TRBJ1-2, with TRBD1 matching over 12 bases. From germline, CDR1 is MDHEN and CDR2 SYDVKM. This CDR3 has 16 amino acids. CDR3 DNA sequence: TGTGCCGGCAGTACCGGGACAGGGGGCATTCACTGGGGCTACACCTTC. Protein sequence: CAGSTGTGGIHWGYTF.

This clonotype was seen at least ten times. The chain joins TRBV9 to TRBJ1-2; 7 nucleotides align to TRBD1. V was pared by 4 bases and J by 8 bases, with 17 bases of the junction left unmatched. Germline loops: CDR1 SGDLS, CDR2 YYNGEE. This CDR3 has 16 residues. CDR3 DNA: TGTGCCAGCAGCTCCAGGCCAGGGGGTAATAATCGCGGCTACACCTTC. Translation gives CASSSRPGGNNRGYTF.

This clonotype has a count of ten or more. The chain couples TRBV7-8 to TRBJ2-7; 7 bases fit TRBD1. J lost 2 bases, V lost 6 bases, and 7 bases had no gene match. The CDR3 is 14 residues long. Germline V lookup: CDR1 SGHVS, CDR2 FQNEAQ. The DNA of the CDR3 is TGTGCCAGCAGTGGGGACAGCTTAACCTACGAGCAGTACTTC. Encoded protein: CASSGDSLTYEQYF.

This rearrangement joins TRBV12-3 or TRBV12-4 to TRBJ2-4; 7 nucleotides match TRBD1. CDR3 length: 13 residues. After removal of 9 bases from V and 1 base from J, the junction contained 3 bases not matched to a gene. Here the CDR3 reads CASRQGAKNIQYF. DNA for the CDR3: TGTGCCAGTAGACAGGGCGCCAAAAACATTCAGTACTTC.

This clonotype has a handful of counts. A read error is possible here, since a much larger clone lies one base away. The chain recombines TRBV15 with TRBJ2-5; tentatively, D is TRBD2 (6 bases). The CDR3 is 14 amino acids. Germline CDR1 reads LNHNV; CDR2 reads YYDKDF (reference sequence). In DNA, the CDR3 is TGTGCCACCAGGCCGGGGAGGTTCCAAGAGACCAAGTACTTC. The encoded protein is CATRPGRFQETKYF.

This clonotype was observed at least ten times. The chain carries TRBV4-1 and TRBJ1-1; D unresolved. The CDR3 spans 15 residues. Deletions cut 1 base from V and 0 bases from J, with 9 bases between. Germline V lookup: CDR1 MGHRA, CDR2 YSYEKL. The CDR3 reads CASSQGRSMNTEAFF. The CDR3 coding sequence is TGCGCCAGCAGCCAAGGACGGTCAATGAACACTGAAGCTTTCTTT.

This clonotype came up once. V gene TRBV5-1 combines with J gene TRBJ2-7; the D gene is possibly TRBD1 (5 bases). Trimming took off 6 bases at V and 0 bases at J, with 10 bases between the two ends. Germline V lookup: CDR1 SGHRS, CDR2 YFSETQ. The CDR3 runs to 13 residues. The CDR3 spells CASTMDNSYEQYF. In DNA form, the CDR3 reads TGCGCCAGCACGATGGACAACTCCTACGAGCAGTACTTC.